One and the same sample provided the 17 T cell receptor beta chains below, sequenced in a study of blood T cell repertoires in COVID-19. Sequenced by immunoSEQ multiplex PCR; TCRdb stores in-frame clones only, minus some. The sample has 250,000 or so clones; 88% are singletons. The sequenced sample was peripheral blood. These receptors came from a woman under 40 with acute or convalescent COVID-19.

Written as DNA, the CDR3 is TGTGCCAGCAGCTTAGGGCCTAGCGGGAGTTCCTACAATGAGCAGTTCTTC. This codes for CASSLGPSGSSYNEQFF. This sequence joins TRBV7-9 and TRBJ2-1; 10 positions agree with TRBD2. The CDR3 runs 17 residues. Unmatched junction bases numbered 4, after V lost 1 base and J lost 1 base. Germline V lookup: CDR1 SEHNR, CDR2 FQNEAQ (reference sequence).

This clone has just one count. The chain links TRBV27 to TRBJ1-6; a weak D match, TRBD1 (5 bases). The CDR3 loop spans 16 amino acids. Between the trimmed V and J ends, which lost 8 bases and 7 bases, there was a span of 21 bases. The germline V gene has CDR1 MNHEY and CDR2 SMNVEV (reference sequence). The CDR3 region is CASAREIRQLNSPLHF. The CDR3 nucleotides read TGTGCCAGCGCAAGAGAGATTCGACAGTTGAATTCACCCCTCCACTTT.

This chain links TRBV4-1 with TRBJ1-1, with no clear D. The CDR3 consists of 13 residues. CDR1 and CDR2 (germline): MGHRA, YSYEKL. Between the trimmed V and J ends, which lost 8 bases and 1 base, there was a span of 11 bases. The CDR3 protein is CASRLQQNTEAFF. In DNA form, the CDR3 reads TGCGCCAGCCGACTACAGCAGAACACTGAAGCTTTCTTT.

This chain links TRBV25-1 with TRBJ2-5, with D hard to call. V lost 1 base and J lost 5, with 14 bases in between. Germline CDR1 reads MGHDK; CDR2 reads SYGVNS. The CDR3 contains 15 residues. This CDR3 is CASSEFRIVGETQYF. For the CDR3, the DNA is TGTGCCAGCAGTGAATTTAGGATAGTCGGGGAGACCCAGTACTTC.

The table lists this clone with a count of one. The gene calls are TRBV5-4 and TRBJ2-1; TRBD2 matches 9 bases. Trimming took 0 bases from V and 3 from J; bases not matched to a gene: 7. Germline CDR1 and CDR2: SGHNT and YYREEE (reference sequence). The CDR3 covers 17 residues. CDR3 nucleotide sequence: TGTGCCAGCAGCTTGGGACCCGTACTAGCGGGCTACAATGAGCAGTTCTTC. Amino acids: CASSLGPVLAGYNEQFF.

The chain employs TRBV7-6 and TRBJ1-1, with no clear D. The CDR3 is made up of 13 amino acids. Trimming took 3 bases from V and 2 from J, leaving 7 bases between them. The V gene's germline CDR1 is SGHVS and CDR2 FNYEAQ. CDR3 residues: CASSLIDNTEAFF. CDR3 DNA sequence: TGTGCCAGCAGCTTGATAGATAACACTGAAGCTTTCTTT.

This clone has just one count. The V and J genes are TRBV29-1 and TRBJ2-3; tentative D call: TRBD1 (5 bases). Per the germline V gene, CDR1 is SQVTM and CDR2 is ANQGSEA. This CDR3 has 14 amino acids. V lost 3 bases and J 3 bases, leaving 13 bases between the germline ends. CDR3 bases: TGCAGCGTTGAGGGGCGGACCCAAACAGATACGCAGTATTTT. Translation: CSVEGRTQTDTQYF.

A few counts support this clone. This chain uses TRBV21-1 with TRBJ1-5; the DNA was not compared with TRBD1, the D call given in the table. TRBV21-1 is noted as a pseudogene. This CDR3 region has 14 residues. The CDR3 DNA sequence: TGTGCCAGCAGGCGACAGGGGAGCAATCAGCCCCAGCATTTT. It specifies CASRRQGSNQPQHF.

The chain has TRBV19 and TRBJ1-5; D gene ambiguous. Germline V gives CDR1 LNHDA, CDR2 SQIVND (reference sequence). This CDR3 region has 15 residues. The V end was cut by 3 bases, the J end by 1 base, with 10 bases between. The CDR3 bases are TGTGCCAGTAGTATTGTCACGCTAAGCAATCAGCCCCAGCATTTT. As protein: CASSIVTLSNQPQHF.

The DNA of the CDR3 is TGTGCCAGCAGCGAGACAGGTTCTTCCTATAATTCACCCCTCCACTTT. Its protein product is CASSETGSSYNSPLHF. The chain combines TRBV9 with TRBJ1-6, with D possibly matching TRBD1 (6 bases). Deletions cut 3 bases from V and 1 base from J, with 11 bases between. The V gene's germline CDR1 is SGDLS and CDR2 YYNGEE. This CDR3 spans 16 amino acids.

The genes are TRBV9 and TRBJ2-2; TRBD1 agrees at 7 bases. V was pared by 1 base and J by 0 bases, with 3 bases of the junction left unmatched. Germline V gives CDR1 SGDLS, CDR2 YYNGEE. This CDR3 has 16 amino acids. CDR3 in amino acids: CASSVMGQSNTGELFF. CDR3 sequence (DNA): TGTGCCAGCAGCGTAATGGGACAGTCGAACACCGGGGAGCTGTTTTTT.

The genes are TRBV4-1 and TRBJ1-3; 7 nucleotides align to TRBD1. Germline V gene lookup returns CDR1 MGHRA and CDR2 YSYEKL. The CDR3 consists of 17 residues. The V gene end was trimmed by 6 bases and the J gene end by 0 bases; junction bases not matched to a gene: 11. The chain's CDR3 is CASSRQGVVISGNTIYF. Written as DNA, the CDR3 is TGCGCCAGCAGTCGGCAGGGGGTCGTGATCTCTGGAAACACCATATATTTT.

The V call is TRBV30, the J call TRBJ2-1; maybe TRBD1 (5 bases). The germline V gene has CDR1 GTSNPN and CDR2 SVGIG (reference sequence). The length of the CDR3 is 11 residues. V lost 3 bases to trimming and J lost 8 bases, with 8 bases between them. CDR3 in amino acids: CAWSARDEQFF. In DNA, the CDR3 is TGTGCCTGGAGCGCCAGGGATGAGCAGTTCTTC.

V gene TRBV30 combines with J gene TRBJ1-4, with 10 nucleotides matching TRBD1. V shed 0 bases and J 10 bases; nucleotides not matched to a gene: 2. Germline assignment: CDR1 GTSNPN and CDR2 SVGIG (reference sequence). CDR3 size: 13 residues. The CDR3 is CAWSVDRGRKLFF. In DNA, the CDR3 is TGTGCCTGGAGTGTTGACAGGGGGCGAAAACTGTTTTTT.

The genes are TRBV7-2 and TRBJ1-2; 8 nucleotides line up with TRBD1. The germline CDR1 and CDR2 sequences are SGHTA and FQGNSA. V trimming: 5 bases; J trimming: 1 base; junction bases outside the gene matches: 9. The CDR3 covers 16 residues. The CDR3 DNA follows: TGTGCCAGCAGCCCGGCCGGGACAGGAATTAACTATGGCTACACCTTC. It encodes CASSPAGTGINYGYTF.

The chain employs TRBV7-2 and TRBJ2-1, with D unresolved. The CDR3 length is 17 residues. CDR1 and CDR2 (germline): SGHTA, FQGNSA. V was cut by 1 base and J by 2 bases, with 15 bases left in between. The CDR3 sequence is CASSLDPPAAPYNEQFF. The CDR3 DNA sequence: TGTGCCAGCAGCTTAGACCCGCCGGCGGCACCCTACAATGAGCAGTTCTTC.

Written as DNA, the CDR3 is TGTGCCACCAGTGACCGGACTAGCGGGAGGGTTATTCATGAGCAGTTCTTC. It encodes CATSDRTSGRVIHEQFF. V is TRBV24-1 and J is TRBJ2-1, with TRBD2 identical over 15 bases. CDR3 length equals 17 residues. Germline lookup yields CDR1 KGHDR and CDR2 SFDVKD. V dropped 4 bases and J dropped 8; count of bases not matched to a gene: 8.